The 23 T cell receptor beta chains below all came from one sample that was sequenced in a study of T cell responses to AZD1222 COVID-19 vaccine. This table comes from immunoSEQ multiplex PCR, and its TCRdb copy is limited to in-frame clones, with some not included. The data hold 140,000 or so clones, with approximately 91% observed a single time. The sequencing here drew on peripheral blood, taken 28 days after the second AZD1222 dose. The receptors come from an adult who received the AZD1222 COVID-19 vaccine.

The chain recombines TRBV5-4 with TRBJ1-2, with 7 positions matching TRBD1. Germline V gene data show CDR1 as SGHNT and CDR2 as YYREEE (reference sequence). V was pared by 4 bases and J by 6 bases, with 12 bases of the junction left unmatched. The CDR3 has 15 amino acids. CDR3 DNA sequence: TGTGCCAGCAGCCGGGACAGCACCAAGGGTAATGGCTACACCTTC. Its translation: CASSRDSTKGNGYTF.

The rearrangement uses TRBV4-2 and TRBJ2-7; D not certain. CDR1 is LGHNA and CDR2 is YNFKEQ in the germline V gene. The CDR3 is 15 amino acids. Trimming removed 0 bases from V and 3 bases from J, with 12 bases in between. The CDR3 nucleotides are TGTGCCAGCAGCCAAGAACTTCTAGGGCGCTACGAGCAGTACTTC. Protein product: CASSQELLGRYEQYF.

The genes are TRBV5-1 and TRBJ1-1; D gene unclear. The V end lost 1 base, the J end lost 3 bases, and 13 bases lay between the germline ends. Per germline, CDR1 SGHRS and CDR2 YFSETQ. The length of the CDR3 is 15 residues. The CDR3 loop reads CASSLRPEADTEAFF. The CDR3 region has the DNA TGCGCCAGCAGCTTGCGTCCAGAGGCGGACACTGAAGCTTTCTTT. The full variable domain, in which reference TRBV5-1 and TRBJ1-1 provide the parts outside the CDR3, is KAGVTQTPRYLIKTRGQQVTLSCSPISGHRSVSWYQQTPGQGLQFLFEYFSETQRNKGNFPGRFSGRQFSNSRSEMNVSTLELGDSALYLCASSLRPEADTEAFFGQGTRLTVV.

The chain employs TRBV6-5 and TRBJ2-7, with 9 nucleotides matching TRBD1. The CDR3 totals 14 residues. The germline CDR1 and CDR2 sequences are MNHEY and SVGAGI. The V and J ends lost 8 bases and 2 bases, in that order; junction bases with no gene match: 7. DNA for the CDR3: TGTGCCAGCCAACGACAGGGGGATGCCTACGAGCAGTACTTC. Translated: CASQRQGDAYEQYF.

The CDR3 bases are TGCGCCAGCAGCCTTGGGACTAGCGGGAGTCGGTCCCAGTACTTC. Translation: CASSLGTSGSRSQYF. The chain combines TRBV5-1 with TRBJ2-5; TRBD2 matches at 14 bases. The trim removed 4 bases at V and 9 bases at J, leaving 8 bases unmatched. CDR1 is SGHRS, CDR2 YFSETQ, per germline. The CDR3 totals 15 residues. Drawing the rest from reference TRBV5-1 and TRBJ2-5, the complete variable domain is KAGVTQTPRYLIKTRGQQVTLSCSPISGHRSVSWYQQTPGQGLQFLFEYFSETQRNKGNFPGRFSGRQFSNSRSEMNVSTLELGDSALYLCASSLGTSGSRSQYFGPGTRLLVL.

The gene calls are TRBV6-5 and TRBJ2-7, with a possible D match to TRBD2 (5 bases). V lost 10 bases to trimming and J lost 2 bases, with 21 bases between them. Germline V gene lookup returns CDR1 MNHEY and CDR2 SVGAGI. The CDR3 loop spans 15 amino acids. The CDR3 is CATRGWENLPYEQYF. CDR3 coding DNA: TGTGCCACCAGAGGGTGGGAAAATTTGCCCTACGAGCAGTACTTC.

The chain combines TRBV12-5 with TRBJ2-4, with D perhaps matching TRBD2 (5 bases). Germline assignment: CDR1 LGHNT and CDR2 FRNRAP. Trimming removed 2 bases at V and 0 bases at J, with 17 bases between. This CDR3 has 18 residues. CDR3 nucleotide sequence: TGTGCTAGTGGTTTGAAGGAGGAAGGGCTTCTAGCCAAAAACATTCAGTACTTC. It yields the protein CASGLKEEGLLAKNIQYF. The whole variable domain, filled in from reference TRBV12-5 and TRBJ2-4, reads DARVTQTPRHKVTEMGQEVTMRCQPILGHNTVFWYRQTMMQGLELLAYFRNRAPLDDSGMPKDRFSAEMPDATLATLKIQPSEPRDSAVYFCASGLKEEGLLAKNIQYFGAGTRLSVL.

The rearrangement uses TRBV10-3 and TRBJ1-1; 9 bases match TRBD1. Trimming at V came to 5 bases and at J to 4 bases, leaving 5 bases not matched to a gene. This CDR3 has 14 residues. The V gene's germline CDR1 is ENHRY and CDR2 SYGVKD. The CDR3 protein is CAISRTGGGTEAFF. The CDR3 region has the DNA TGTGCCATCAGTAGAACAGGGGGCGGCACTGAAGCTTTCTTT.

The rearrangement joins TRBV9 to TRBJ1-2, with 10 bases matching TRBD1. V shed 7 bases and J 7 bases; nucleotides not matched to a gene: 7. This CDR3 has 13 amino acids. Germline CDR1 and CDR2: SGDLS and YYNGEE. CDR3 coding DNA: TGTGCCAGCTCAGACAGGGGGCTGGGTGGCTACACCTTC. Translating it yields CASSDRGLGGYTF.

This CDR3 reads CASRKRDRGTGYTF. CDR3 nucleotide sequence: TGTGCCAGTAGGAAAAGGGACAGGGGGACTGGCTACACCTTC. The V call is TRBV19, the J call TRBJ1-2; 11 nucleotides align to TRBD1. J gave up 7 bases and V 6 bases, and 7 bases lay outside the gene matches. CDR3 length: 14 amino acids. Germline assignment: CDR1 LNHDA and CDR2 SQIVND (reference sequence).

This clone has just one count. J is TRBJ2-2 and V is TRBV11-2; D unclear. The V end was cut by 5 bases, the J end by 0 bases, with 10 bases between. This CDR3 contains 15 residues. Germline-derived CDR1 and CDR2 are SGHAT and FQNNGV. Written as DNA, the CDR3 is TGTGCCAGCAGCCCACGTGAGACGAACACCGGGGAGCTGTTTTTT. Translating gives CASSPRETNTGELFF.

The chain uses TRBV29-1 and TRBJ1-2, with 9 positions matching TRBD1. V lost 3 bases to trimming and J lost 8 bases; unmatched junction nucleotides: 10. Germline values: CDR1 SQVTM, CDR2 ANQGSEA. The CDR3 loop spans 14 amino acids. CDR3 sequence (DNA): TGCAGCGTTGACTCTGGGACAGGGAAAGACGGCTACACCTTC. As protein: CSVDSGTGKDGYTF.

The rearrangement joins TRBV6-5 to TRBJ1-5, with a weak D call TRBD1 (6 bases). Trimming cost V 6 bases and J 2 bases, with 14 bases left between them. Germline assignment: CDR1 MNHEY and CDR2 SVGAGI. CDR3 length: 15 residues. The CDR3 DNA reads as TGTGCCAGCAGGACGGCAGGGGCGGGCAATCAGCCCCAGCATTTT. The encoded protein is CASRTAGAGNQPQHF.

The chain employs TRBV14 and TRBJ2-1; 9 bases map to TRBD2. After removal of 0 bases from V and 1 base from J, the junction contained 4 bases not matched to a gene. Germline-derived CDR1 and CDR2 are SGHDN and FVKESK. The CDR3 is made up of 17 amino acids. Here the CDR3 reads CASSQDNSGRSYNEQFF. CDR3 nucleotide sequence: TGTGCCAGCAGCCAAGATAATAGCGGGAGATCCTACAATGAGCAGTTCTTC.

In nucleotides, the CDR3 is TGTGCCAGCAGCGTAGTAATCTCCTACAATGAGCAGTTCTTC. Translation gives CASSVVISYNEQFF. V and J are TRBV9 and TRBJ2-1, with no clear D. The CDR3 loop spans 14 amino acids. From germline, CDR1 is SGDLS and CDR2 YYNGEE. V was shortened by 0 bases and J by 0 bases, with 4 bases between the two germline ends.

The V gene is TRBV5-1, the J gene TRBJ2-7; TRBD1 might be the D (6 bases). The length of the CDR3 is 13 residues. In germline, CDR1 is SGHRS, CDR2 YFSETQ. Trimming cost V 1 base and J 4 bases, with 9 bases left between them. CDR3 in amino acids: CASSLRQGYEQYF. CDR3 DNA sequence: TGCGCCAGCAGCTTGAGGCAGGGGTACGAGCAGTACTTC.

CDR3 nucleotides: TGTGCCAGCAGTTACTCGGGCCCTAACTATGGCTACACCTTC. This encodes CASSYSGPNYGYTF. The chain is built from TRBV6-5 and TRBJ1-2, with D hard to call. The V and J ends lost 0 bases and 0 bases respectively, with 5 bases between them. This CDR3 is built from 14 residues. CDR1 MNHEY and CDR2 SVGAGI come from the germline V gene.

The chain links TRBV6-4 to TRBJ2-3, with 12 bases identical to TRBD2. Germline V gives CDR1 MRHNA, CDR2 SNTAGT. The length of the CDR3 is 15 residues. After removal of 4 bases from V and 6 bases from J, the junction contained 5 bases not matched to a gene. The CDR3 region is CASSATSGSPDTQYF. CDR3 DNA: TGTGCCAGCAGTGCGACTAGCGGGAGCCCCGATACGCAGTATTTT.

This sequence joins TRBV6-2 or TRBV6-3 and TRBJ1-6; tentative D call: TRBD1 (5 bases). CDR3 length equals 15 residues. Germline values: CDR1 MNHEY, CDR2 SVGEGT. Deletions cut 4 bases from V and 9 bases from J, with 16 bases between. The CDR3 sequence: CASSSPRDGISPLHF. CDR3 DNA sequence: TGTGCCAGCAGTTCCCCCCGGGACGGCATTTCACCCCTCCACTTT.

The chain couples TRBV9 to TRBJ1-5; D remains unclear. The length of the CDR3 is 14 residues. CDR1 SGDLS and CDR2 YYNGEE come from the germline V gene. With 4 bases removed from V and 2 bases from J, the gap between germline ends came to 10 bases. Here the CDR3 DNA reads TGTGCCAGCAGCTCCGCCGGGGGCAATCAGCCCCAGCATTTT. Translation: CASSSAGGNQPQHF.

The CDR3 sequence is CASSVEGTAYEQYF. The CDR3 DNA follows: TGTGCCAGCAGCGTAGAAGGGACCGCCTACGAGCAGTACTTC. This chain links TRBV9 with TRBJ2-7; D could derive from TRBD1 or TRBD2 (5 bases each). V lost 0 bases to trimming and J lost 2 bases, with 9 bases between them. In germline, CDR1 is SGDLS, CDR2 YYNGEE. The CDR3 contains 14 residues.

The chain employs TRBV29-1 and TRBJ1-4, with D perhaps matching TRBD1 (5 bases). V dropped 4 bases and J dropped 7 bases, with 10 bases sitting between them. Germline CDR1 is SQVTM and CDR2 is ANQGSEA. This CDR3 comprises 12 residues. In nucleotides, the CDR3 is TGCAGCGTTGGGGGGGGAAGTGAAAAACTGTTTTTT. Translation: CSVGGGSEKLFF. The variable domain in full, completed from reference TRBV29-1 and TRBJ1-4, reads SAVISQKPSRDICQRGTSLTIQCQVDSQVTMMFWYRQQPGQSLTLIATANQGSEATYESGFVIDKFPISRPNLTFSTLTVSNMSPEDSSIYLCSVGGGSEKLFFGSGTQLSVL.

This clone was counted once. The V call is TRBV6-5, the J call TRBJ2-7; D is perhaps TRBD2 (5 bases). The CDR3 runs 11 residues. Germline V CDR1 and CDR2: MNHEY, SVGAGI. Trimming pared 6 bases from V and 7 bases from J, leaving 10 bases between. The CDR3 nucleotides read TGTGCCAGCAGAGAGACGGGGGAGCAGTACTTC. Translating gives CASRETGEQYF.